This TCR beta chain stems from a study of T cell responses to AZD1222 COVID-19 vaccine. Only in-frame clones appear in the TCRdb table, and some are missing; sequencing was by immunoSEQ multiplex PCR. The profile shows around 160,000 clones, approximately 90% of them singletons. This CDR3 region has 18 residues. The sample was peripheral blood, taken on day 0 of AZD1222 vaccination. V gene TRBV12-2 combines with J gene TRBJ2-7; TRBD1, the D gene given by the table, was not confirmed from the DNA. TRBV12-2 is termed a pseudogene. The sequence came from an adult in good health. The CDR3 bases are TGTGCAAGTCGCTCACTTATTTGGGACAGGCCTTTTTCCTACGAGCAGTACTTC. Its translation: CASRSLIWDRPFSYEQYF.